This is a list of T cell receptor beta chains from one sample in a study of vaccination and CD4 T cells after COVID-19. Antigens for these TCRs are unknown. TCRdb itself ran the PCR reads through MiXCR, one entry per CDR3 protein. Altogether approximately 21,000 distinct CDR3 sequences are present, approximately 67% being singletons, with the ten largest covering roughly 7.5%. The specimen sequenced was CD4+ T cells from blood, cultured in vitro. The source is a human donor who had recovered from COVID-19. CDR3s include the opening cysteine and the closing phenylalanine or tryptophan. A D gene is named only where the DNA matches it firmly. Size tells how often a clone was seen (once, few, many) or the class of an expanded clone, and some rows leave it out.

>.|TRBV27|TRBJ1-2|.
CASGTAYEYGYTF
TGTGCCAGCGGGACGGCGTACGAGTATGGCTACACCTTC
>large|TRBV6-5|TRBJ1-3|TRBD1
CASSFHGQGNGNTIYF
TGTGCCAGCAGTTTCCACGGACAGGGCAATGGAAACACCATATATTTT
>few|TRBV6-5|TRBJ2-5|TRBD2
CASSYRTSGRGSTQYF
TGTGCCAGCAGTTACCGGACTAGCGGGAGGGGATCGACCCAGTACTTC
>.|TRBV7-2|TRBJ1-1|.
CASSPTARYFTEAFF
TGTGCCAGCAGCCCAACGGCCAGGTACTTCACTGAAGCTTTCTTT
>few|TRBV11-3|TRBJ1-2|.
CASSWGEGNYGYTF
TGTGCCAGCAGCTGGGGCGAGGGAAACTATGGCTACACCTTC
>.|TRBV7-2|TRBJ2-7|.
CTSSLSRPVSDEQYF
TGTACCAGCAGCTTAAGCCGGCCCGTCTCGGACGAGCAGTACTTC
>.|TRBV6-1|TRBJ1-2|.
CASSPSGGGYTF
TGTGCCAGCAGTCCCAGTGGGGGAGGCTACACCTTC
>.|TRBV27|TRBJ2-2|TRBD1
CASTRVPMTGGLTGELFF
TGTGCCAGCACCAGAGTCCCGATGACAGGGGGCCTCACCGGGGAGCTGTTTTTT
>few|TRBV2|TRBJ1-5|.
CASSDLGGQPQHF
TGTGCCAGCAGTGACTTAGGGGGTCAGCCCCAGCATTTT
>.|TRBV7-3|TRBJ2-5|TRBD2
CASSPIAGGETQYF
TGTGCCAGCAGCCCAATAGCGGGAGGGGAGACCCAGTACTTC
>few|TRBV20-1|TRBJ2-2|TRBD1
CSARVRDRGRPLDTGELFF
TGCAGCGCCCGGGTGAGGGACAGGGGGCGGCCCCTCGACACCGGGGAGCTGTTTTTT
>.|TRBV20-1|TRBJ1-5|.
CSLQGRGNQPQHF
TGCAGTTTACAGGGACGAGGCAATCAGCCCCAGCATTTT
>.|TRBV27|TRBJ1-6|TRBD1
CASSLGGQGGSPLHF
TGTGCCAGCAGTTTAGGGGGACAGGGAGGGTCACCCCTCCACTTT
>few|TRBV27|TRBJ1-2|TRBD1
CASSLGQGPFYGYTF
TGTGCCAGCAGTTTAGGACAGGGACCTTTCTATGGCTACACCTTC
>few|TRBV19|TRBJ1-2|TRBD1
CASMETGIYYGYTF
TGTGCCAGTATGGAGACAGGGATCTACTATGGCTACACCTTC
>.|TRBV7-2|TRBJ1-5|TRBD1
CASSLGQGGGNQPQHF
TGTGCCAGCAGCTTAGGTCAGGGGGGCGGCAATCAGCCCCAGCATTTT
>.|TRBV24-1|TRBJ2-1|TRBD2
CATSDCRVEPGLDYNEQFF
TGTGCCACCAGTGATTGCAGGGTGGAACCGGGACTAGACTACAATGAGCAGTTCTTC
>once|TRBV24-1|TRBJ2-5|TRBD2
CATSDRGLAGEQETQYF
TGTGCCACCAGTGACCGGGGACTAGCGGGAGAACAAGAGACCCAGTACTTC
>.|TRBV28|TRBJ1-5|.
CASSLGGKLQPQHF
TGTGCCAGCAGTTTAGGGGGGAAATTGCAGCCCCAGCATTTT
>.|TRBV19|TRBJ1-3|.
CASSRARNSGNTIYF
TGTGCCAGTAGCCGGGCCCGAAACTCTGGAAACACCATATATTTT
>.|TRBV28|TRBJ1-6|.
CASSLPRGNSPLHF
TGTGCCAGCAGTCTCCCAAGGGGGAATTCACCCCTCCACTTT
>.|TRBV11-2|TRBJ1-1|TRBD1
CASSSRPRTGGGANTEAFF
TGTGCCAGCAGCTCTCGTCCAAGGACAGGGGGTGGAGCGAACACTGAAGCTTTCTTT
>.|TRBV28|TRBJ1-2|.
CASSGINYGYTF
TGTGCCAGCTCTGGCATTAACTATGGCTACACCTTC
>few|TRBV6-1|TRBJ2-3|.
CASKTGSETDTQYF
TGTGCCAGCAAAACAGGGAGTGAGACAGATACGCAGTATTTT
>.|TRBV19|TRBJ2-2|TRBD2
CASSMGRVAGVTGELFF
TGTGCCAGTAGTATGGGTCGGGTAGCGGGAGTCACCGGGGAGCTGTTTTTT
>.|TRBV7-3|TRBJ2-3|TRBD2
CASSPRASGSSVTQYF
TGTGCCAGCAGCCCCCGGGCTAGCGGGAGCTCGGTTACGCAGTATTTT
>.|TRBV20-1|TRBJ1-4|.
CSARREASTNEKLFF
TGCAGTGCTAGGAGGGAGGCTTCAACTAATGAAAAACTGTTTTTT
>.|TRBV6-5|TRBJ1-6|TRBD1
CASSYSITGTGVRSPLHF
TGTGCCAGCAGTTACTCGATAACCGGGACAGGGGTCCGTTCACCCCTCCACTTT
>.|TRBV30|TRBJ2-7|.
CAWSVAANYEQYF
TGTGCCTGGAGTGTTGCAGCCAACTACGAGCAGTACTTC
>.|TRBV24-1|TRBJ2-7|.
CATSDSSRDAITYEQYF
TGTGCCACCAGTGATTCATCGCGGGACGCCATAACCTACGAGCAGTACTTC
>few|TRBV5-8|TRBJ1-6|TRBD1
CASSLAGQGNSPLHF
TGTGCCAGCAGCTTGGCGGGACAGGGGAATTCACCCCTCCACTTT
>once|TRBV7-2|TRBJ1-3|.
CASSLRGALGNTIYF
TGTGCCAGCAGCTTAAGGGGGGCGCTTGGAAACACCATATATTTT
>few|TRBV6-2/TRBV6-3|TRBJ1-1|TRBD1
CASSTPGQGFPTEAFF
TGTGCCAGCAGTACACCGGGACAGGGTTTCCCCACTGAAGCTTTCTTT
>.|TRBV24-1|TRBJ2-7|TRBD1
CATSDPRQGDYEQYF
TGTGCCACCAGTGACCCTAGACAGGGTGACTACGAGCAGTACTTC
>.|TRBV10-3|TRBJ1-1|.
CAIRGDNTEAFF
TGTGCCATCAGGGGGGACAACACTGAAGCTTTCTTT
>.|TRBV12-3/TRBV12-4|TRBJ1-1|.
CASSLMVDTEAFF
TGTGCCAGCAGTTTAATGGTAGACACTGAAGCTTTCTTT
>.|TRBV6-5|TRBJ2-7|.
CASSYSASGSWVEQYF
TGTGCCAGCAGTTACTCGGCAAGTGGCTCTTGGGTGGAGCAGTACTTC
>.|TRBV7-2|TRBJ2-5|.
CASSLGGPGTQYF
TGTGCCAGCAGCTTAGGAGGGCCGGGGACCCAGTACTTC
>once|TRBV6-4|TRBJ2-7|.
CASTTGQGLSGGQYF
TGTGCCAGCACTACTGGGCAAGGCCTCTCCGGGGGGCAGTACTTC
>.|TRBV27|TRBJ2-7|TRBD2
CASKTGTSVSYEQYF
TGTGCCAGCAAGACCGGGACTAGCGTTTCCTACGAGCAGTACTTC
>.|TRBV6-1|TRBJ1-2|.
CASRQRGTKYGYTF
TGTGCCAGCAGGCAGCGGGGGACGAAATATGGCTACACCTTC
>.|TRBV7-9|TRBJ1-2|.
CASSLGFYYGYTF
TGTGCCAGCAGCTTAGGGTTTTACTATGGCTACACCTTC
>.|TRBV14|TRBJ1-1|.
CASSILTGDNTEAFF
TGTGCCAGCAGCATCCTGACAGGCGACAACACTGAAGCTTTCTTT
>.|TRBV20-1|TRBJ1-4|.
CSAIQFVSAGAPEKLFF
TGCAGTGCTATCCAATTCGTCTCGGCAGGAGCTCCTGAAAAACTGTTTTTT
>.|TRBV6-2/TRBV6-3|TRBJ2-2|TRBD2
CASSYRSGSTGELFF
TGTGCCAGCAGTTACAGGAGCGGGAGCACCGGGGAGCTGTTTTTT
>.|TRBV20-1|TRBJ1-1|.
CSAISALQAEAFF
TGCAGTGCTATCAGCGCGCTGCAGGCTGAAGCTTTCTTT
>.|TRBV20-1|TRBJ2-3|.
CSAGDVRPETQYF
TGCAGTGCAGGAGACGTTCGCCCCGAGACGCAGTATTTT
>.|TRBV7-9|TRBJ1-1|.
CASSQRGPGTEAFF
TGTGCCAGCAGCCAGAGGGGTCCCGGCACTGAAGCTTTCTTT
>large|TRBV6-1|TRBJ1-1|.
CASSMGHPNTEAFF
TGTGCCAGCAGCATGGGACACCCAAACACTGAAGCTTTCTTT
>few|TRBV6-1|TRBJ1-1|TRBD1
CASSDTGGATEAFF
TGTGCCAGCAGTGACACAGGGGGTGCCACTGAAGCTTTCTTT
>once|TRBV9|TRBJ1-2|.
CASSAPPVGGYTF
TGTGCCAGCAGCGCGCCCCCCGTTGGCGGCTACACCTTC
>.|TRBV6-1|TRBJ1-3|.
CASSQTGGSGNTIYF
TGTGCCAGCAGTCAGACGGGGGGCTCTGGAAACACCATATATTTT
>few|TRBV15|TRBJ1-6|.
CATSRVSKSPLHF
TGTGCCACCAGCAGAGTCTCGAAATCACCCCTCCACTTT
>once|TRBV24-1|TRBJ2-2|.
CATSGSAAGTGELFF
TGTGCCACCAGTGGTTCTGCTGCTGGCACCGGGGAGCTGTTTTTT
>once|TRBV10-1|TRBJ2-7|.
CASSRDAASYEQYF
TGCGCCAGCAGTAGGGACGCCGCCTCCTACGAGCAGTACTTC
>few|TRBV6-1|TRBJ1-3|.
CASGIDRSSGNTIYF
TGTGCCAGCGGAATTGACAGGAGCTCTGGAAACACCATATATTTT
>medium-sized|TRBV5-5|TRBJ1-1|TRBD1
CASSLSLGSGGTEAFF
TGTGCCAGCAGCTTGAGTCTAGGCTCAGGGGGCACTGAAGCTTTCTTT
>.|TRBV7-6|TRBJ2-1|TRBD1
CASSTAGPGGYNEQFF
TGTGCCAGCAGCACCGCCGGACCAGGGGGCTACAATGAGCAGTTCTTC
>.|TRBV9|TRBJ1-2|TRBD1
CASSVRRQGANGYTF
TGTGCCAGCAGCGTCCGACGTCAGGGGGCCAATGGCTACACCTTC